This T cell receptor beta chain was profiled in a study of shared clonotypes between healthy human individuals. The CDR3 runs to 11 residues. CDR1 is MGHDK and CDR2 is SYGVNS in the germline V gene. Positive CCR7 selection of CD45RO-negative cells yielded the naive CD8 cells, and terminally differentiated effector memory CD45RA+ cells were excluded. As concerns this clone: Its antigen is unknown. One end of the junction fails to match germline, which may point to a read error.

In the original processing: Junction-only sequences without quality scores were provided by ImmunoSEQ, so filtering was different. Produced via immunoSEQ multiplex PCR; TCRdb's table is partial and in-frame only. V and J calls and clone size are copied from that table; D and trimming were computed from the DNA. The sample consists of 800,000 to 950,000 clones, 96% of them appearing once. General observations from the study: Larger estimated richness was generally recorded for naive subsets relative to memory subsets.

Sequences were obtained from naive CD8+ T cells sorted from blood. The chain uses TRBV25-1 and TRBJ2-7, with 10 bases fitting TRBD2. This sequence was found in a man aged 30-40 years in good health. The CDR3 loop reads CASKTRLAGVF. The CDR3, as DNA: TGTGCCAGCAAAACCCGGCTAGCGGGAGTGTTC.